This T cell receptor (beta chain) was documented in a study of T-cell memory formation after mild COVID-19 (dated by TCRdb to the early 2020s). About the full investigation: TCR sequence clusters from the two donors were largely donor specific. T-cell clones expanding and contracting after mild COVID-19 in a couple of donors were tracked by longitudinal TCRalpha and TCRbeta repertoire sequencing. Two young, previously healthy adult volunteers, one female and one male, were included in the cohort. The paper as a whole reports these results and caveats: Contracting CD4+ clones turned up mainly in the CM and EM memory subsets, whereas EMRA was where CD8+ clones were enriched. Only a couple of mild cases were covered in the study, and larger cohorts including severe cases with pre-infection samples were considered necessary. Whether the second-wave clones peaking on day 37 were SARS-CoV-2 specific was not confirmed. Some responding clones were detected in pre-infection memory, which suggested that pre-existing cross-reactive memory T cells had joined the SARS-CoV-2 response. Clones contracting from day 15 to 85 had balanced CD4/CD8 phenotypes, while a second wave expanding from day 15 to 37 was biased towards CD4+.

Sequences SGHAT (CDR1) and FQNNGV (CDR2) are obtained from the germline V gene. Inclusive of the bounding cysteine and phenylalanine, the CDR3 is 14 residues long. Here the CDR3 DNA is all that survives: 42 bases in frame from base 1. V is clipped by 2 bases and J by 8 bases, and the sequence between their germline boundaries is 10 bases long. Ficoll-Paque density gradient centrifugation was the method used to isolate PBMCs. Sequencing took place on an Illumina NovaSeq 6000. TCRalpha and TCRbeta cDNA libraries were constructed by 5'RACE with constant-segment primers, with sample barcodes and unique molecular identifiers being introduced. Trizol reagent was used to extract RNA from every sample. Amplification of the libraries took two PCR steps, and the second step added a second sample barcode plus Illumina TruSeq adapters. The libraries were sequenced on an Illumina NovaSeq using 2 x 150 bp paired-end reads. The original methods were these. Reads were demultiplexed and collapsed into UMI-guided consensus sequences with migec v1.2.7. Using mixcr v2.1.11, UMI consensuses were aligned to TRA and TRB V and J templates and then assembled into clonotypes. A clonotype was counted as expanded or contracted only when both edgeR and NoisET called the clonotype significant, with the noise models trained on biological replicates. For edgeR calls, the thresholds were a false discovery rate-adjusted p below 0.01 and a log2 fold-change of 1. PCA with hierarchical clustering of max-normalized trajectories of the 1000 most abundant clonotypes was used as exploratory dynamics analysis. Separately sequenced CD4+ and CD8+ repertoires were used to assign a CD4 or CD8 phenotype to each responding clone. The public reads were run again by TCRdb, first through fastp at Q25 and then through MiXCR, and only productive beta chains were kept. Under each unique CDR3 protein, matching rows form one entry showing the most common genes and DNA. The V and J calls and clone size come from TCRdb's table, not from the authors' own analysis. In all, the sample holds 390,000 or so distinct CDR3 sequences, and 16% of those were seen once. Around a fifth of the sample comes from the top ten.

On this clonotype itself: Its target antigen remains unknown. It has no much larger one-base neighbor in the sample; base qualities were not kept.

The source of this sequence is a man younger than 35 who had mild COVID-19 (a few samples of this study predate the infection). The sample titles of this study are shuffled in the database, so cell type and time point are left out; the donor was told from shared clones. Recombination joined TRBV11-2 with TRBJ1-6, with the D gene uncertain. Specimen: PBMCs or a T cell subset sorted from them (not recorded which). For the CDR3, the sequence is CASSLPSEYSPLHF. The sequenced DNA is TGTGCCAGCAGCTTACCCTCAGAGTATTCACCCCTCCACTTT. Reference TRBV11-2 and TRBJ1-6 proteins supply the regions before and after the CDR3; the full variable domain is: EAGVAQSPRYKIIEKRQSVAFWCNPISGHATLYWYQQILGQGPKLLIQFQNNGVVDDSQLPKDRFSAERLKGVDSTLKIQPAKLEDSAVYLCASSLPSEYSPLHFGNGTRLTVT.